This TCR beta chain was recorded in a study of OX40 agonist ivuxolimab in advanced cancers. Study-level background: Ivuxolimab was an agonistic, fully human IgG2 monoclonal antibody directed against OX40 (CD134), a costimulatory receptor. Intravenous ivuxolimab was administered to patients every 2 weeks at six dose levels: 0.01, 0.1, 0.3, 1.5, 3 and 10 mg/kg. Of the approximately 50 dose-escalation patients, hepatocellular carcinoma was present in around 20, melanoma in around 15, renal cell carcinoma in 9 and head and neck cancer in 9. In the dose-escalation cohort, around four fifths of patients were male, and the mean age was around 60 years, with a range of about 23 to 85. Patients were allowed to have had prior anti-PD-1, anti-PD-L1 or anti-CTLA-4 therapy, and approximately 41% of the dose-escalation patients had previously received checkpoint inhibitors. Partial responses occurred in three dose-escalation patients, of whom one had hepatocellular carcinoma and two had cutaneous melanoma. Peripheral TCRbeta sequencing aimed to test whether ivuxolimab altered TCR sequence diversity and caused clonal T-cell expansion. The paper describes the monotherapy dose-escalation part (N of about 52 patients) of the phase I trial of ivuxolimab. Study-wide findings and limitations: Which antigens the clonally expanded peripheral T cells were specific for was not determined. At doses of 0.1 to 3.0 mg/kg, clonal expansion of both CD4+ and CD8+ blood T cells was observed from baseline to week 6. On average, CD8+ T cells showed more expanded clones than CD4+ T cells after ivuxolimab. Partial responders in the 0.1-3.0 mg/kg groups had among the lowest normalized peripheral clonal expansion, especially among CD8+ T cells. Low levels of normalized T-cell clonal expansion were also seen in some patients who did not respond.

As regards this clone: It has no known antigen specificity. It has no much larger one-base neighbor in the sample; base qualities were not kept.

Patients with autoimmune disease history or receiving systemic immunosuppression were excluded from the trial. Peripheral blood for TCR sequencing was collected from all dose cohorts at baseline, on cycle 4 day 1, and on cycle 7 day 1. The samples were taken from a phase I, first-in-human, multicenter, open-label dose-escalation trial of ivuxolimab. The trial enrolled adults with locally advanced or metastatic head and neck squamous cell, hepatocellular, melanoma or renal cell carcinoma. Before TCR sequencing, CD4+ and CD8+ T cells were separately sorted from peripheral blood. For sequencing of the TCRbeta CDR3 region, genomic DNA was extracted from the sorted cells. TCRbeta CDR3 regions were sequenced using the immunoSEQ Assay. TCRdb holds this immuneACCESS table with in-frame rearrangements only. Some clones are missing; in checked studies, unresolved V genes explain under half, and the rest has no known cause. Here the sample has about 68,000 clones; 90% to 95% occur a single time. The top ten constitute about 0.31% of the sample.

This sequence was found in an adult with an advanced solid tumor such as melanoma, head and neck, liver or kidney cancer. The specimen comprised CD4+ or CD8+ T cells sorted from blood, sampled in a trial of the OX40 agonist ivuxolimab.

This receptor has the CDR3 CASSLVDATTEAFF. DNA sequence: TGTGCCAGCAGCTTAGTTGACGCCACCACTGAAGCTTTCTTT. This chain joins TRBV7-8 to TRBJ1-1; the D segment cannot be called with confidence. The CDR3, from cysteine to phenylalanine, totals 14 residues. The sequence is cut down to CDR3 DNA, 42 bases in frame from base 1. The germline V gene specifies SGHVS as CDR1 and FQNEAQ as CDR2. V was cut back by 1 base and J by 4 bases, leaving a gap of 10 bases between them.